This T cell receptor beta chain was found in a study of blood T cell repertoires in COVID-19 (dated by TCRdb to 2018 to 2020). About the investigation overall: Samples from collaborators originated in the United States, Italy and Spain and spanned both the acute and convalescent phases of COVID-19. Deeply sampled blood TCRbeta repertoires from subjects exposed to, actively infected with, or recovered from COVID-19 were included in the dataset. Samples were obtained from the ongoing ImmuneRACE study (first 160 participants) and from 1,254 subjects provided by 6 global collaborators. A freely available public database, intended as a resource for researchers studying the immune response to SARS-CoV-2, is where the repertoires were released. HLA class I and class II types, where available, came from metadata supplied by the sample provider rather than from assay-based typing. The sample metadata nearly always contained a de-identified subject ID, COVID-19 status, age in years and sex. The material from the prospective study consisted of cDNA or gDNA derived from T cells, B-cell-depleted T cells, or PBMCs. The study at large found these results: The quantity of clinical and demographic metadata differed by source and by participant and was supplied without curation.

Collaborating institutions collected whole blood in K2EDTA tubes following their own protocols. For TCRbeta analysis, collaborators shipped samples as frozen whole blood, isolated PBMCs, or DNA extracted from either of those sample types. Germline trimming: 4 bases from V, 6 bases from J; junction bases outside gene matches: 5. The CDR3 runs 13 residues from the cysteine to the phenylalanine. Only the CDR3 DNA is retained, 39 bases long and in frame from the first base. CDR1 LGHDT and CDR2 YNNKEL are derived from the germline V gene (reference sequence). TCRbeta CDR3 regions were amplified from genomic DNA using the immunoSEQ Assay, a bias-controlled multiplex PCR. From the authors' description of their analysis: Nucleated cell counts per sample were estimated from amplification of reference gene primers within the assay. To quantify the absolute abundance of each unique TCRbeta CDR3 rearrangement, sequence reads were collapsed and filtered. For each sample, productive Simpson clonality was calculated by taking the square root of Simpson's diversity index across productive rearrangements. Drawn from immuneACCESS, this table holds only the in-frame rearrangements with V and J called that TCRdb kept. Clones are partly lost; checked studies trace under half to an unresolved V gene and leave the rest unexplained. V, J and clone size are those of that table, while D and trimming were read from the DNA. Counted in this sample were about 180,000 clones; roughly 89% of them appeared once. The top ten clonotypes cover 1.6% of the sample.

As regards this clone: No cognate antigen has been identified for it. Per-nucleotide qualities are absent, and no much larger clonotype sits a single base away.

The chain is encoded by TRBV3-1 (or the pseudogene TRBV3-2) joined to TRBJ2-7; a stretch of 8 junction bases matches TRBD1. This receptor was obtained from a woman aged 45-65 years with acute or convalescent COVID-19. The sample taken for sequencing was peripheral blood. In nucleotides, the sequence is TGTGCCAGCAGCCCCCAGGGGGCTGGCGAGCAGTACTTC. Its protein product is CASSPQGAGEQYF.